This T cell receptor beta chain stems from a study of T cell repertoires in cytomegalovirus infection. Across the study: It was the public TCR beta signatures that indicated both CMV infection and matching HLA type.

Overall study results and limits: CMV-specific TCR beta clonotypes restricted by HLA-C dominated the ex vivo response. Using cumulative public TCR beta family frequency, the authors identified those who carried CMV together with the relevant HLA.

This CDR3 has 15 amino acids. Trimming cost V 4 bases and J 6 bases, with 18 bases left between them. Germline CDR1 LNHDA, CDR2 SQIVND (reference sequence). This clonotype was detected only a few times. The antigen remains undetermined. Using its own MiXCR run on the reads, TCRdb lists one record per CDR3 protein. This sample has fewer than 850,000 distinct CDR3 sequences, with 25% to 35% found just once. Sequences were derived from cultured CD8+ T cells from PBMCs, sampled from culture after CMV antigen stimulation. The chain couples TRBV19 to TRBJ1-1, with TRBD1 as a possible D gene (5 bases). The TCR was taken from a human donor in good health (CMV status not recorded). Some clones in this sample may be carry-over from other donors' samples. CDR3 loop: CASSNPGTAGAEAFF. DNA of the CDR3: TGTGCCAGTAGTAATCCCGGGACCGCGGGTGCTGAAGCTTTCTTT.